Presented here are 2 T cell receptor beta chains from one specimen sequenced in a study of OX40 agonist ivuxolimab in advanced cancers. The assay was immunoSEQ multiplex PCR, and TCRdb's table has in-frame clones only and misses some. The sample holds about 110,000 clones; roughly 90% are singletons and the top ten take about 1.2%. The sequenced sample was CD4+ or CD8+ T cells sorted from blood, obtained in a trial of the OX40 agonist ivuxolimab. Receptor source: an adult with an advanced solid tumor such as melanoma, head and neck, liver or kidney cancer.

The chain joins TRBV5-1 to TRBJ2-7; 10 bases align to TRBD1. V was pared by 0 bases and J by 3 bases, with 3 bases of the junction left unmatched. The V gene's germline CDR1 is SGHRS and CDR2 YFSETQ. The CDR3 runs 15 residues. This CDR3 is CASSLAGQGFYEQYF. The CDR3 DNA follows: TGCGCCAGCAGCTTGGCGGGACAGGGGTTCTACGAGCAGTACTTC.

The chain has TRBV18 and TRBJ1-2; D gene uncertain. CDR3 size: 15 residues. The V gene lost 2 bases and the J gene lost 7 bases, with 17 bases spanning the gap. Germline CDR1 and CDR2: KGHSH and LQKENI. CDR3: CASSPYVLNAGGYTF. The CDR3 DNA sequence: TGTGCCAGCTCACCATATGTCCTGAATGCTGGTGGCTACACCTTC.